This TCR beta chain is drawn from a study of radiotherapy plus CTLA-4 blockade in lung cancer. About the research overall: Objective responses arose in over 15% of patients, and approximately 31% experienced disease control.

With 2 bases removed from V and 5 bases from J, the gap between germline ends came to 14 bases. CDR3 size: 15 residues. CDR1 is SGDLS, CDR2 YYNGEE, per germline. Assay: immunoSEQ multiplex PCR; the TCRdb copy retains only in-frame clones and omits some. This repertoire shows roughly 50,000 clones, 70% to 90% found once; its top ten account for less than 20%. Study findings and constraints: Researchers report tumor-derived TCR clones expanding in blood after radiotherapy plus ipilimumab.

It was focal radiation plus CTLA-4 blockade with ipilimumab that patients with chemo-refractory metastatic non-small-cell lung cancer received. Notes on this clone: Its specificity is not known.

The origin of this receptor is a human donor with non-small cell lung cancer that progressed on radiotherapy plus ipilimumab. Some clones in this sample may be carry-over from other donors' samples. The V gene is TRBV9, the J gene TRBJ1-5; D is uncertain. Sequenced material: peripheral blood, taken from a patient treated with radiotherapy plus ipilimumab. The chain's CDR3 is CASSVGSLEDQPQHF. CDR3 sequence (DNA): TGTGCCAGCAGCGTTGGATCACTCGAGGATCAGCCCCAGCATTTT.